The 15 T cell receptor beta chains reported below all come from one sample, sequenced in a study of cytomegalovirus exposure and HLA in healthy donors. The PCR used 60 Vbeta and 13 Jbeta primers. TCRdb's table, derived via immunoSEQ multiplex PCR, lists solely in-frame clones and lacks some. In the table there are over 110,000 clones, under 90% of which are singletons. The sequenced sample consisted of PBMCs. The source is a male donor in good health and CMV-seronegative.

This clone was counted a single time. This chain connects TRBV29-1 to TRBJ2-1; 10 bases match TRBD1. Per the germline V gene, CDR1 is SQVTM and CDR2 is ANQGSEA. Trimming cost V 4 bases and J 8 bases; bases outside gene matches: 5. The CDR3 is 13 residues long. The CDR3 DNA is TGCAGCGTTGGGGACAGGGGAAAGGATGAGCAGTTCTTC. It encodes CSVGDRGKDEQFF.

For this clone: At one end the junction does not follow the germline gene, possibly because of a read error. The gene calls are TRBV2 and TRBJ2-7, with a possible D match to TRBD1 (5 bases). The CDR3 consists of 13 residues. Germline-derived CDR1 and CDR2 are SNHLY and FYNNEI. The CDR3 nucleotides are TGTGCCAGCAGTGAAGGGGGCGCAAGGCCGACCGTCTTC. This sequence encodes CASSEGGARPTVF.

In this sample, this clone turned up a few times. V gene TRBV6-5 combines with J gene TRBJ2-7; tentative D call: TRBD2 (5 bases). Germline-derived CDR1 and CDR2 are MNHEY and SVGAGI. V was clipped by 0 bases and J by 3 bases, with 12 bases between them. CDR3 length: 15 residues. The CDR3 spells CASSYSTPEVYEQYF. The CDR3 DNA is TGTGCCAGCAGTTACTCGACCCCGGAGGTCTACGAGCAGTACTTC.

V gene TRBV27 combines with J gene TRBJ2-7; tentative D call: TRBD1 (6 bases). Trimming shortened V by 5 bases and J by 2 bases, and 13 bases separated the two germline ends. This CDR3 is 14 amino acids long. Germline values: CDR1 MNHEY, CDR2 SMNVEV (reference sequence). The CDR3 spells CASSDRDITYEQYF. The DNA of the CDR3 is TGTGCCAGCAGTGACCGGGACATCACCTACGAGCAGTACTTC.

This clone was detected a few times. One junction end disagrees with the germline gene, perhaps due to a read error. The rearrangement joins TRBV6-4 to TRBJ1-2, with D possibly TRBD1 on 5 matching bases. CDR3 size: 14 residues. Germline CDR1 reads MRHNA; CDR2 reads SNTAGT. CDR3 protein: CASSEEGFDYGYPF. CDR3 nucleotides: TGTGCCAGCAGTGAGGAGGGGTTCGACTATGGCTACCCCTTC.

The genes are TRBV19 and TRBJ2-7, with D possibly matching TRBD1 (5 bases). Germline V gene lookup returns CDR1 LNHDA and CDR2 SQIVND (reference sequence). The CDR3 is made up of 13 amino acids. Trimming pared 5 bases from V and 5 bases from J, leaving 13 bases between. The CDR3: CASSPPNRNEQYF. DNA for the CDR3: TGTGCCAGTAGTCCACCGAACAGGAACGAGCAGTACTTC.

The chain couples TRBV27 to TRBJ2-3, with TRBD2 matching 9 bases. There are 19 residues in the CDR3. The V segment lost 6 bases and the J segment 0 bases; nucleotides outside the gene matches: 16. Looked up from germline, CDR1 is MNHEY and CDR2 is SMNVEV (reference sequence). Written as DNA, the CDR3 is TGTGCCAGCAGACGTATCCCAGGGGCGGGAGGGCCTAGCACAGATACGCAGTATTTT. This encodes CASRRIPGAGGPSTDTQYF.

The chain couples TRBV28 to TRBJ2-7, with D possibly being TRBD1 (7 bases). Germline CDR1 reads MDHEN; CDR2 reads SYDVKM. Trimming took off 9 bases at V and 2 bases at J, with 17 bases between the two ends. The CDR3 has 14 amino acids. This CDR3 reads CASVQGTVTYEQYF. DNA of the CDR3: TGTGCCAGTGTACAGGGGACTGTCACCTACGAGCAGTACTTC.

V gene TRBV7-2 combines with J gene TRBJ1-5, with D possibly being TRBD1 (6 bases). The V gene lost 5 bases and the J gene lost 3 bases, with 14 bases spanning the gap. The CDR3 is made up of 15 amino acids. CDR1 and CDR2 from the germline V gene are SGHTA and FQGNSA. In DNA form, the CDR3 reads TGTGCCAGCAGCCTCGGACAGCTCCCCAATCAGCCCCAGCATTTT. Protein product: CASSLGQLPNQPQHF.

This chain connects TRBV6-1 to TRBJ1-1; 10 bases agree with TRBD1. CDR3 length: 13 amino acids. With 8 bases clipped from V and 6 bases from J, the junction kept 6 bases outside the gene matches. Germline CDR1 MNHNS, CDR2 SASEGT. In DNA, the CDR3 is TGTGCCAGCTGGACAGGGGGAGGTGCTGAAGCTTTCTTT. This encodes CASWTGGGAEAFF.

V is TRBV29-1 and J is TRBJ1-2; 7 positions agree with TRBD1. The V gene's germline CDR1 is SQVTM and CDR2 ANQGSEA. CDR3 length: 15 residues. The V segment lost 4 bases and the J segment 4 bases; nucleotides outside the gene matches: 12. CDR3 in DNA: TGCAGCGTTGGGTCTTGGGAGGACAGGCCCTATGGCTACACCTTC. Amino acid sequence: CSVGSWEDRPYGYTF.

The chain has TRBV28 and TRBJ2-1, with 7 bases identical to TRBD1. This CDR3 has 15 amino acids. Per germline, CDR1 MDHEN and CDR2 SYDVKM. V was clipped by 6 bases and J by 4 bases; unmatched bases: 9. The CDR3 DNA is TGTGCCAGCAGAGAGCAGCCGGGACAGTACAATGAGCAGTTCTTC. Amino acids: CASREQPGQYNEQFF.

CDR3 sequence reads: CASDLVGGSYNEQFF. CDR3 in DNA: TGTGCCAGCGACCTAGTAGGGGGATCCTACAATGAGCAGTTCTTC. V is TRBV7-2 and J is TRBJ2-1; D is possibly TRBD1 (6 bases). This CDR3 spans 15 amino acids. Germline-derived CDR1 and CDR2 are SGHTA and FQGNSA. Trimming cost V 8 bases and J 1 base, with 15 bases left between them.

This sequence joins TRBV4-1 and TRBJ1-2; a weak D match, TRBD1 (6 bases). The CDR3 length is 16 residues. Trimming shortened V by 4 bases and J by 0 bases, and 15 bases separated the two germline ends. Germline CDR1 and CDR2: MGHRA and YSYEKL. In nucleotides, the CDR3 is TGCGCCAGCAGCCCCAGGACAGAAGTCTCTAACTATGGCTACACCTTC. Protein sequence: CASSPRTEVSNYGYTF.

This clone has a single count. DNA for the CDR3: TGTGCCAGCAGTTATGGGGCAGGGGCCAAAAACATTCAGTACTTC. Translated: CASSYGAGAKNIQYF. J is TRBJ2-4 and V is TRBV6-5, with D perhaps TRBD1 (5 bases). Trimming removed 3 bases at V and 1 base at J, with 10 bases between. Looked up from germline, CDR1 is MNHEY and CDR2 is SVGAGI. The CDR3 covers 15 residues.